This entry describes one TCR beta chain. The antigen is unknown. The sample is drawn from a study of cytomegalovirus exposure and HLA in healthy donors. Study-wide findings and caveats: CMV antigen specificity was confirmed in vitro for three CMV-associated chains. A later analysis found most CMV-associated TCR beta chains apparently HLA-restricted. DRB1 showed the most TCR associations and HLA-C the fewest in a later analysis, as rates varied by HLA locus.

The PCR had 60 Vbeta and 13 Jbeta primers. The method was immunoSEQ multiplex PCR; TCRdb's version includes in-frame clones alone and lacks a portion of them. The sample holds over 130,000 clones, about 60% seen once. With V trimmed by 8 bases and J by 2 bases, 13 bases remained unmatched. This CDR3 region has 15 residues. Germline V gene sequence: CDR1 SQVTM, CDR2 ANQGSEA. Sample: PBMCs. The chain couples TRBV29-1 to TRBJ2-3; TRBD1 agrees at 7 bases. The TCR originated in a woman aged 60-75 years in good health and CMV-seropositive. CDR3 DNA sequence: TGCAGCATGGGATCTGCGACAGGGCCCACAGATACGCAGTATTTT. Protein product: CSMGSATGPTDTQYF.